This TCR beta chain was sequenced for a study of CD8 T cells in Susac syndrome (dated by TCRdb to about 2019). Describing the broader study: The study used repertoire sequencing to test whether antigen drove CD8+ T cell activation and differentiation in Susac syndrome. Clonality of the CD8+ T cell repertoire was compared between around 13 healthy donors, roughly 14 Susac syndrome patients and some 15 multiple sclerosis patients.

CDR3 length: 14 amino acids, cysteine to phenylalanine. The DNA shown is the 42-base CDR3, in frame from base 1. The V end gives up 9 bases and the J end 5 bases, leaving 9 bases in the junction not matched to a gene. Sequences MDHEN (CDR1) and SYDVKM (CDR2) are obtained from the germline V gene. General study outcomes and caveats: The number of individuals in the TCR sequencing and HLA analysis was recognized as being relatively small.

Concerning this clonotype itself: Its antigen specificity is not known. The input lacks base qualities; no much larger clone sits a single base away.

RNA was extracted using the RNeasy kit, and about 0.5 to 1 ug of the RNA was reverse transcribed with random hexamers. The immunoSEQ multiplex PCR assay, which covers 54 Vbeta and 13 Jbeta segments, was used to amplify TCR beta CDR3 regions. To correct PCR amplification bias, a synthetic template baseline was used for both primer optimization and computational correction. For the original study's pipeline: Reads were annotated to V, D and J genes according to IMGT and were analyzed with immunoSEQ Analyzer, with only productive sequences retained. To calculate clonality, Shannon entropy was normalized by log2 of the number of productive unique sequences and then subtracted from one. For each patient and control, public and private clones were evaluated among the 100 most prevalent clones. Susac-specific clones were defined as absent from healthy and MS cohorts, roughly 1,100 published viral clones and other ImmuneACCESS disease sequences. TCRdb redid the processing of the public reads, applying fastp at Q25 and MiXCR, and retained in-frame beta chains. CDR3 protein duplicates are merged, each entry listing the most common genes and DNA. TCRdb, rather than the study authors, made the V and J calls. The sample table lists fewer than 150,000 distinct CDR3 sequences, approximately 95% of them with a count of one. 0.27% of the sample is held by the ten biggest clonotypes.

Peripheral blood CD8+ and CD4+ T cells from healthy donors, Susac syndrome patients and multiple sclerosis patients were profiled by high-throughput TCR beta sequencing. The healthy donors served as controls matched for age and sex. CD8+ TEMRA cells were enriched by FACS, while bulk CD8+ and CD4+ T cells were purified by magnetic negative isolation. Blood was drawn into EDTA tubes, processed within 24 hours, and PBMCs were isolated by density gradient centrifugation. PBMCs intended for TCR sequencing were frozen in liquid nitrogen and were later thawed in a 37 degrees C water bath. Purity of sorted or isolated CD4+, CD8+ and CD8+ TEMRA cells was at least 90%.

The specimen was CD8+ T cells from PBMCs. This TCR came from a human donor in good health. Recombination joined TRBV28 with TRBJ2-3, with 9 junctional bases fitting TRBD1. The nucleotide sequence reads as follows: TGTGCCAGTAACCGGGACAGGGCGGAAGATACGCAGTATTTT. This codes for CASNRDRAEDTQYF. With the rest looked up from the reference TRBV28 and TRBJ2-3 genes rather than sequenced, the full variable domain is DVKVTQSSRYLVKRTGEKVFLECVQDMDHENMFWYRQDPGLGLRLIYFSYDVKMKEKGDIPEGYSVSREKKERFSLILESASTNQTSMYLCASNRDRAEDTQYFGPGTRLTVL.